This T cell receptor (beta chain) was recorded in a study of T-cell memory formation after mild COVID-19. Study-wide background: Largely, the TCR clusters proved donor specific.

TCRdb analysed the 5' RACE reads with MiXCR anew, one entry per CDR3 protein. The data contain roughly 130,000 distinct CDR3 sequences, over 15% of them seen just once; the ten biggest clones take up roughly 5.2%. This clonotype was seen only a few times. The germline CDR1 and CDR2 sequences are MNHEY and SVGEGT. The CDR3 runs to 14 residues. Trimming removed 7 bases from V and 7 bases from J, with 19 bases in between. The rearrangement joins TRBV6-2 or TRBV6-3 to TRBJ1-2; tentative D call: TRBD1 (5 bases). Sequenced material: PBMCs or a T cell subset sorted from them (not recorded which). The receptor comes from a man between 18 and 29 years old who had mild COVID-19 (a few samples of this study predate the infection). Cell type and time point are not known. CDR3 bases: TGTGCCAGCACCAAAGGATCGGGGGTGCCTGGCTACACCTTC. It translates to CASTKGSGVPGYTF.